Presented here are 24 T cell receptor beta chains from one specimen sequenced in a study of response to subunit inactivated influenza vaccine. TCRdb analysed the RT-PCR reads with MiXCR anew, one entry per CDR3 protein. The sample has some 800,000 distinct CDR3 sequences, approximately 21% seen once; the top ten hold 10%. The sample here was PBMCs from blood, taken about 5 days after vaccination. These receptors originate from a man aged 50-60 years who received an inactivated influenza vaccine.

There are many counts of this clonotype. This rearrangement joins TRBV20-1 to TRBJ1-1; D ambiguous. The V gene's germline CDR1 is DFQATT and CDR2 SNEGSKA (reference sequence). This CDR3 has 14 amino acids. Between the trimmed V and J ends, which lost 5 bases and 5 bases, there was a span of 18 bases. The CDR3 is CSARRAITSTEAFF. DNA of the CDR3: TGCAGTGCTCGCCGGGCCATCACGAGTACTGAAGCTTTCTTT.

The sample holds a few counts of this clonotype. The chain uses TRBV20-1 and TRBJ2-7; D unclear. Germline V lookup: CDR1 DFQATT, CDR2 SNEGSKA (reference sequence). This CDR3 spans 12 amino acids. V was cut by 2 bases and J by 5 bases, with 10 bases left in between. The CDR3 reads CSARRNINEQYF. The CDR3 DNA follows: TGCAGTGCTAGAAGAAACATCAACGAGCAGTACTTC.

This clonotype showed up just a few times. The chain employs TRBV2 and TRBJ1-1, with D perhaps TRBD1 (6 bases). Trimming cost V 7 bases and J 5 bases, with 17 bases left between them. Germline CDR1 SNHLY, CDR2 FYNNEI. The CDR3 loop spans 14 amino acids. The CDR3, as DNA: TGTGCCAGCAAGCCCATGGGGGGCATGACTGAAGCTTTCTTT. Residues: CASKPMGGMTEAFF.

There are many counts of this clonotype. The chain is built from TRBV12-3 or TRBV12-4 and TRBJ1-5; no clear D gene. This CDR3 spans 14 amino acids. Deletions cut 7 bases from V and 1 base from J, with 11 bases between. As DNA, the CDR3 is TGTGCCAGCACGGAGGGAACGAGCAATCAGCCCCAGCATTTT. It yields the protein CASTEGTSNQPQHF.

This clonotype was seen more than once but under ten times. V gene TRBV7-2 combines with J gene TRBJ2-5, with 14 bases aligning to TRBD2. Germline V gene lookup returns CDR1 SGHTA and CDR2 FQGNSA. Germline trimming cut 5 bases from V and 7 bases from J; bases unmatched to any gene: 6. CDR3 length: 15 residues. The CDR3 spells CASSQTSGRVGTQYF. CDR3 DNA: TGTGCCAGCAGCCAGACTAGCGGGAGGGTAGGGACCCAGTACTTC.

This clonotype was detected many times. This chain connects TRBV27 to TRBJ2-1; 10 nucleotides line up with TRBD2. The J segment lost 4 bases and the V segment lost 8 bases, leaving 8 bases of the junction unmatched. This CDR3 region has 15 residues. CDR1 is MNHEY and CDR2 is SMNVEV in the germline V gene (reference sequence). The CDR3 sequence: CASGSSGRPYNEQFF. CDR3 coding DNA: TGTGCCAGCGGTTCTAGCGGGAGACCGTACAATGAGCAGTTCTTC.

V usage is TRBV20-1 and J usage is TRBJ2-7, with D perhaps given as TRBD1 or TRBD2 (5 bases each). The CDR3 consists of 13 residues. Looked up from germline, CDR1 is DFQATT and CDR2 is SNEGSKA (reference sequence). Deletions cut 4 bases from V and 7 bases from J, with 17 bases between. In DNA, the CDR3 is TGCAGTGCTAAGGGACCATCGAATCGAGAGCAGTACTTC. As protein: CSAKGPSNREQYF.

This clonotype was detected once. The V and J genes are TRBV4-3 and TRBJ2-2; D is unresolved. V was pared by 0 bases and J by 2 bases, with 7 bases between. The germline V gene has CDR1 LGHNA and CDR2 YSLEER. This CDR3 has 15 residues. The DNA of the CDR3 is TGCGCCAGCAGCCAAGATGGGATTAACACCGGGGAGCTGTTTTTT. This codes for CASSQDGINTGELFF.

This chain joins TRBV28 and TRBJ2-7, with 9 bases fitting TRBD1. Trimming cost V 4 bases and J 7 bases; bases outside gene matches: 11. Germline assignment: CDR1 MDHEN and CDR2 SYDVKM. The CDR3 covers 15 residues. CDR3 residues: CASSYPGQGSGEQYF. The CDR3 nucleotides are TGTGCCAGCAGTTATCCGGGACAGGGTTCTGGGGAGCAGTACTTC.

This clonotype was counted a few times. CDR3 amino acids: CSVTPGAGYTF. The CDR3 DNA follows: TGCAGCGTCACCCCGGGGGCTGGCTACACCTTC. The chain has TRBV29-1 and TRBJ1-2, with D maybe TRBD1 (6 bases). The CDR3 covers 11 residues. Germline CDR1 reads SQVTM; CDR2 reads ANQGSEA. Deletions cut 6 bases from V and 7 bases from J, with 12 bases between.

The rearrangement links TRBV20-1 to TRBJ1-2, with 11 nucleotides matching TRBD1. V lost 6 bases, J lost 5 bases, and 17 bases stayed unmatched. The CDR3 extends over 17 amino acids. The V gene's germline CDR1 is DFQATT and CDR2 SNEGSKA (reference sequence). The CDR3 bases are TGCAGTGCCAATCAACCGGGACAGGGGGTTCAAGAGTATGGCTACACCTTC. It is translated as CSANQPGQGVQEYGYTF.

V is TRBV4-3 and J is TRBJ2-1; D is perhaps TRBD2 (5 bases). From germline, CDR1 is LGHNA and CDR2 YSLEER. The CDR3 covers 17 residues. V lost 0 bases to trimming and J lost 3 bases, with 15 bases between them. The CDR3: CASSQESRALGYNEQFF. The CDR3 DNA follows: TGCGCCAGCAGCCAAGAATCGAGGGCTCTCGGCTACAATGAGCAGTTCTTC.

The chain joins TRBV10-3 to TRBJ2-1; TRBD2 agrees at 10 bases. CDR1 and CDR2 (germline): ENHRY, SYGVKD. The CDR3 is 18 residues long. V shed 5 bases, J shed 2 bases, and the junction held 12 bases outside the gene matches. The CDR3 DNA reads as TGTGCCATCAGTCCAAATCTTGGGACTAGCGAACCCTACAATGAGCAGTTCTTC. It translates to CAISPNLGTSEPYNEQFF.

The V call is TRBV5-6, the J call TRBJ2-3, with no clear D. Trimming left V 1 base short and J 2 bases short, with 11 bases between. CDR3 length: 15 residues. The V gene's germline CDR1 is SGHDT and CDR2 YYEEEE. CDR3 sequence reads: CASSLFLEPTDTQYF. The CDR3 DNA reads TGTGCCAGCAGCTTGTTTCTGGAACCCACAGATACGCAGTATTTT.

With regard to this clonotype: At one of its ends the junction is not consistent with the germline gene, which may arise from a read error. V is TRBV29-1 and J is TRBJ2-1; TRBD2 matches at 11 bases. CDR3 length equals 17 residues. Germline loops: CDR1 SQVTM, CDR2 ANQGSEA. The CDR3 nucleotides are TGCAGCGCTTCGGGTAGCGGGAGGGCCAGGTCCTACAAAGAGCAGTTCTTC. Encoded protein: CSASGSGRARSYKEQFF.

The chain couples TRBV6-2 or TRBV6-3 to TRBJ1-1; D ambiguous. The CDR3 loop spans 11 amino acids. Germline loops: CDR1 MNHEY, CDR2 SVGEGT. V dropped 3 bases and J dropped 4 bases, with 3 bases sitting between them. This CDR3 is CASSYSTEAFF. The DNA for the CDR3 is TGTGCCAGCAGTTATTCCACTGAAGCTTTCTTT.

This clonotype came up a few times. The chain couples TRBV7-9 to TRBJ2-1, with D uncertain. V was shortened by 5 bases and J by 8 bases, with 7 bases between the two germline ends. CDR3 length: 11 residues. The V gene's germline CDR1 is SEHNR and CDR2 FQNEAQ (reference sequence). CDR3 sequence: CASSLQDEQFF. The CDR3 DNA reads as TGTGCCAGCAGCCTCCAGGATGAGCAGTTCTTC.

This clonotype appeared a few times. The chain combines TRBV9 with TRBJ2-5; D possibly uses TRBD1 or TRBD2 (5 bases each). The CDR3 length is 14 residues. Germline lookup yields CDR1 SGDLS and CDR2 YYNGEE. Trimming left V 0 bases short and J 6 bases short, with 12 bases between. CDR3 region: CASSVDTGGKTQYF. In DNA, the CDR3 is TGTGCCAGCAGCGTAGATACAGGAGGAAAGACCCAGTACTTC.

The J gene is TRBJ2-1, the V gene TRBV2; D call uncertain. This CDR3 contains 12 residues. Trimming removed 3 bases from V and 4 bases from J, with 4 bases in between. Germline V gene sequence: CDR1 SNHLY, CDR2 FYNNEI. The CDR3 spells CASSDPYNEQFF. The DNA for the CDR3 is TGTGCCAGCAGTGATCCGTACAATGAGCAGTTCTTC.

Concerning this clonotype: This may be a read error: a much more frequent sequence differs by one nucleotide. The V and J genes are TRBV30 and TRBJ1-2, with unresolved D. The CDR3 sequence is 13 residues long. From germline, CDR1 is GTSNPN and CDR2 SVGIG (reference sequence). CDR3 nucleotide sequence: TGTGCCTGGATGTCACGGCGGAACTATGGCTTCACCTTC. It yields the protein CAWMSRRNYGFTF.

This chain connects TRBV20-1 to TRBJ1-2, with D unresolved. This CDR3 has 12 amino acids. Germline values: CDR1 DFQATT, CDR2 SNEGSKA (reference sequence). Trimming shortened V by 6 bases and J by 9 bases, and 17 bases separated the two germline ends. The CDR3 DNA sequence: TGCAGTGCCCCCGAGGAGGGCGGCCGCTACACCTTC. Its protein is CSAPEEGGRYTF.

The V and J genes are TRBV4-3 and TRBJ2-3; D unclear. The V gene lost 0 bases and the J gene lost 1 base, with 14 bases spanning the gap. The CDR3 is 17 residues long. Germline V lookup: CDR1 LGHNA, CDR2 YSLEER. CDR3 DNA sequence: TGCGCCAGCAGCCAAGACCCGGCTATGTACCGCACAGATACGCAGTATTTT. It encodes CASSQDPAMYRTDTQYF.

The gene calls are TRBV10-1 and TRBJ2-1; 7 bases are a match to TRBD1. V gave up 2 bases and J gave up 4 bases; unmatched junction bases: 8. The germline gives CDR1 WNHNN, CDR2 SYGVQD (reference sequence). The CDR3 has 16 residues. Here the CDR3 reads CASSEAGDSTYNEQFF. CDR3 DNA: TGCGCCAGCAGTGAGGCCGGGGACAGCACTTACAATGAGCAGTTCTTC.

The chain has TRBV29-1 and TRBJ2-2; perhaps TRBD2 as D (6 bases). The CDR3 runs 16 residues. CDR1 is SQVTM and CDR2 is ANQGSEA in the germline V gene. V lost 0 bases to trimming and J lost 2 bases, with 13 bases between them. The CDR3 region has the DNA TGCAGCGTTGAAGATCTTGCCGGGACTAACACCGGGGAGCTGTTTTTT. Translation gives CSVEDLAGTNTGELFF.